These 18 T cell receptor beta chains originate from one sample sequenced in a study of T-cell memory formation after mild COVID-19 (dated by TCRdb to about 2021). Library prep was done by 5' RACE. TCRdb shows the sequencer as Illumina NovaSeq 6000. Using fastp at Q25 and MiXCR, TCRdb reprocessed the public reads and kept productive beta chains. Each entry merges the rows of one CDR3 protein and shows their most common DNA and genes. The sample table records more than 250,000 distinct CDR3 sequences; 15% to 20% of these occur just once. The top ten constitute roughly a fifth of the sample. The sample consisted of PBMCs or a T cell subset sorted from them (not recorded which). The receptors were sampled from a young man who had mild COVID-19 (a few samples of this study predate the infection). The sample titles of this study are shuffled in the database, so cell type and time point are left out; the donor was told from shared clones.

This rearrangement joins TRBV5-6 to TRBJ1-2; D remains unclear. The germline gives CDR1 SGHDT, CDR2 YYEEEE. Trimming removed 4 bases from V and 0 bases from J, with 13 bases in between. This CDR3 is 15 amino acids long. The CDR3 bases are TGTGCCAGCAGCCCCCTTGACCGTGCTAACTATGGCTACACCTTC. It translates to CASSPLDRANYGYTF.

The table lists this clonotype with a few counts. The V call is TRBV5-1, the J call TRBJ2-3; D gene ambiguous. The V and J ends lost 7 bases and 1 base respectively, with 19 bases between them. Looked up from germline, CDR1 is SGHRS and CDR2 is YFSETQ. The length of the CDR3 is 16 residues. This chain's CDR3 is CASATGLLSGTDTQYF. The CDR3 DNA is TGCGCCAGCGCTACTGGGCTCCTCTCGGGCACAGATACGCAGTATTTT.

This sequence joins TRBV7-2 and TRBJ2-1; TRBD2 matches at 16 bases. This CDR3 has 17 residues. J was trimmed by 8 bases and V by 4 bases; bases with no gene match: 8. Germline V gives CDR1 SGHTA, CDR2 FQGNSA. This CDR3 reads CASSSPGLAGGLYEQFF. The CDR3, as DNA: TGTGCCAGCAGCTCCCCGGGACTAGCGGGGGGGCTCTATGAGCAGTTCTTC.

The sample holds many counts of this clonotype. This chain links TRBV6-6 with TRBJ2-7, with TRBD1 matching 7 bases. Trimming took 6 bases from V and 3 from J; bases not matched to a gene: 2. From germline, CDR1 is MNHNY and CDR2 SVGAGI (reference sequence). CDR3 size: 12 residues. The CDR3 region is CASSPGGYEQYV. As DNA, the CDR3 is TGTGCCAGCAGCCCAGGGGGCTACGAGCAGTACGTC.

CDR3 residues: CASSQAGTPRGYTF. CDR3 DNA sequence: TGCGCCAGCAGCCAAGCCGGGACACCAAGGGGCTACACCTTC. The rearrangement uses TRBV4-3 and TRBJ1-2, with D possibly being TRBD1 (6 bases). Germline CDR1 and CDR2: LGHNA and YSLEER. CDR3 length equals 14 residues. The germline V and J ends were trimmed by 1 base and 8 bases, with 14 bases remaining between them.

This clonotype was detected only a few times. V is TRBV4-1 and J is TRBJ2-3; no clear D gene. Trimming cost V 0 bases and J 13 bases, with 17 bases left between them. Germline V lookup: CDR1 MGHRA, CDR2 YSYEKL. This CDR3 is 14 amino acids long. The CDR3 sequence: CASSQEVSGHKEYF. CDR3 sequence (DNA): TGCGCCAGCAGCCAAGAAGTCTCCGGGCACAAGGAGTATTTT.

This clonotype was detected many times. The rearrangement joins TRBV6-5 to TRBJ1-2, with D perhaps TRBD1 (5 bases). The CDR3 extends over 13 amino acids. The germline V and J ends were trimmed by 0 bases and 7 bases, with 9 bases remaining between them. Germline CDR1 is MNHEY and CDR2 is SVGAGI. The CDR3 region has the DNA TGTGCCAGCAGTTACTCAGGGACGCGTGGCTACACCTTC. This codes for CASSYSGTRGYTF.

The rearrangement joins TRBV6-1 to TRBJ1-6; weak D call: TRBD1 (5 bases). Germline V gene sequence: CDR1 MNHNS, CDR2 SASEGT. V lost 3 bases, J lost 9 bases, and 15 bases lay in between. The CDR3 extends over 15 amino acids. The CDR3 region is CASSEGDLGSSPLHF. The CDR3 coding sequence is TGTGCCAGCAGTGAGGGGGATCTGGGGAGTTCACCCCTCCACTTT.

This clonotype was detected a few times. The gene calls are TRBV29-1 and TRBJ1-1; D ambiguous. The germline gives CDR1 SQVTM, CDR2 ANQGSEA. The CDR3 extends over 15 amino acids. With 5 bases removed from V and 2 bases from J, the gap between germline ends came to 18 bases. The CDR3 sequence is CSVHPPGPINTEAFF. In nucleotides, the CDR3 is TGCAGCGTTCATCCCCCCGGACCGATAAACACTGAAGCTTTCTTT.

The V call is TRBV4-1, the J call TRBJ1-5; D ambiguous. The CDR3 contains 15 residues. V was shortened by 4 bases and J by 2 bases, with 12 bases between the two germline ends. Per germline, CDR1 MGHRA and CDR2 YSYEKL. The CDR3 sequence is CASSPGSRRNQPQHF. Here the CDR3 DNA reads TGCGCCAGCAGCCCAGGCTCCCGACGCAATCAGCCCCAGCATTTT.

The sample holds a few counts of this clonotype. The chain carries TRBV19 and TRBJ2-3; tentative D call: TRBD1 (6 bases). V gave up 9 bases and J gave up 2 bases, with 15 bases separating them. The germline V gene has CDR1 LNHDA and CDR2 SQIVND (reference sequence). The CDR3 contains 14 residues. The CDR3 region has the DNA TGTGCCAGCCGACAGGAGCACGCCACAGATACGCAGTATTTT. The encoded protein is CASRQEHATDTQYF.

This sequence joins TRBV20-1 and TRBJ2-2; 7 nucleotides align to TRBD2. The V gene's germline CDR1 is DFQATT and CDR2 SNEGSKA (reference sequence). CDR3 size: 15 residues. V shed 2 bases and J 2 bases; nucleotides not matched to a gene: 5. As DNA, the CDR3 is TGCAGTGCTAGACCCAGCGGGACTAACACCGGGGAGCTGTTTTTT. Protein sequence: CSARPSGTNTGELFF.

The rearrangement joins TRBV4-1 to TRBJ1-2, with D possibly being TRBD1 (5 bases). The CDR3 extends over 20 amino acids. V dropped 0 bases and J dropped 0 bases, with 23 bases sitting between them. Germline V lookup: CDR1 MGHRA, CDR2 YSYEKL. CDR3 sequence (DNA): TGCGCCAGCAGCCAAGAAGGAGGGGTGACACTCCTGTTAGCTAACTATGGCTACACCTTC. Translation: CASSQEGGVTLLLANYGYTF.

The genes are TRBV5-6 and TRBJ2-5; tentative D call: TRBD1 (6 bases). The CDR3 runs to 14 residues. The germline V gene has CDR1 SGHDT and CDR2 YYEEEE. V shed 4 bases and J shed 1 base, with 11 bases lying between them. The CDR3 DNA sequence: TGTGCCAGCAGCCCCTTGGACAGCCAAGAGACCCAGTACTTC. Its protein product is CASSPLDSQETQYF.

There are a few counts of this clonotype. The genes are TRBV5-1 and TRBJ2-3; a weak D match, TRBD2 (5 bases). Germline-derived CDR1 and CDR2 are SGHRS and YFSETQ. The CDR3 is 16 amino acids. V lost 0 bases, J lost 2 bases, and 13 bases lay in between. CDR3 amino acids: CASSLEGLFNTDTQYF. CDR3 in DNA: TGCGCCAGCAGCTTGGAAGGACTCTTTAACACAGATACGCAGTATTTT.

This clonotype showed up many times. V gene TRBV12-3 or TRBV12-4 combines with J gene TRBJ2-1; weak D call: TRBD2 (7 bases). The CDR3 loop spans 13 amino acids. V shed 3 bases and J shed 7 bases, with 10 bases lying between them. The CDR3 bases are TGTGCCAGCAGTTTGCGGGGGCTGAATGAGCAGTTCTTC. Protein: CASSLRGLNEQFF.

The sample holds a few counts of this clonotype. The chain has TRBV7-2 and TRBJ1-5, with TRBD1 matching over 7 bases. Per germline, CDR1 SGHTA and CDR2 FQGNSA. The CDR3 runs 14 residues. The V segment lost 5 bases and the J segment 4 bases; nucleotides outside the gene matches: 5. As DNA, the CDR3 is TGTGCCAGCAGCCCAACGACAGGGAATCAGCCCCAGCATTTT. As protein: CASSPTTGNQPQHF. Based on the CDR3 plus reference TRBV7-2 and TRBJ1-5, the full variable domain is GAGVSQSPSNKVTEKGKDVELRCDPISGHTALYWYRQSLGQGLEFLIYFQGNSAPDKSGLPSDRFSAERTGGSVSTLTIQRTQQEDSAVYLCASSPTTGNQPQHFGDGTRLSIL.

This clonotype was counted at least ten times. The chain has TRBV6-6 and TRBJ2-3; 11 positions match TRBD2. The V gene's germline CDR1 is MNHNY and CDR2 SVGAGI (reference sequence). The CDR3 length is 14 residues. The V segment lost 4 bases and the J segment 5 bases; nucleotides outside the gene matches: 2. In nucleotides, the CDR3 is TGTGCCAGCAGTTTTGGACTAGCGGGAGATACGCAGTATTTT. It specifies CASSFGLAGDTQYF.